The 6 T cell receptor beta chains below come from one sample, sequenced in a study of T cells in women clearing cervical HPV infection. This table comes from immunoSEQ multiplex PCR, and its TCRdb copy is limited to in-frame clones, with some not included. This listing includes tens of thousands of clones. The sample taken for sequencing was blood buffy coat. These receptor sequences come from a woman aged 18-70 years with a cervical HPV16 infection that either progressed to CIN3+ or cleared (not recorded which).

Points on this clone: From the germline J gene comes the end of the CDR3, since the read stops 3 residues before it. The rearrangement uses TRBV20-1 and TRBJ2-7, with D perhaps matching TRBD1 (5 bases). Germline V gene sequence: CDR1 DFQATT, CDR2 SNEGSKA (reference sequence). The CDR3 sequence is 13 residues long. Trimming removed 5 bases at V and 1 base at J, with 12 bases between. CDR3 DNA, as far as it was read: TGCAGTGCTGGTTCGGACAAGTCCTACGAG. Its protein product is CSAGSDKSYE. Given in full, the CDR3 is CSAGSDKSYEQYF.

In the case of this clone: The read ends 3 residues early relative to the CDR3; the germline J gene fills the gap. The chain is built from TRBV20-1 and TRBJ2-3, with a possible D match to TRBD2 (6 bases). Germline V gene lookup returns CDR1 DFQATT and CDR2 SNEGSKA (reference sequence). The V and J ends lost 6 bases and 2 bases respectively, with 18 bases between them. CDR3 length: 15 residues. Here the CDR3 reads CSAKRGAGYTDTQYF. CDR3 bases read: TGCAGTGCCAAAAGAGGTGCGGGGTACACAGATACG.

A note on this clone: The read terminates 3 residues before the CDR3 end, so the remaining end is supplied by the germline J gene. The identical CDR3 is also encoded by other nucleotide sequences in the sample. V usage is TRBV30 and J usage is TRBJ2-1, with unresolved D. This CDR3 contains 12 residues. Trimming took 0 bases from V and 8 from J, leaving 8 bases between them. Germline V gives CDR1 GTSNPN, CDR2 SVGIG (reference sequence). CDR3 residues: CAWSVRLDEQFF. CDR3 DNA, as far as it was read: TGTGCCTGGAGTGTAAGGCTGGATGAG.

Comments on this clone: The read ends 3 residues shy of where the CDR3 ends; the end is completed using the germline J gene. This sequence joins TRBV14 and TRBJ2-3; D not resolved. The germline gives CDR1 SGHDN, CDR2 FVKESK. CDR3 length equals 11 residues. Partial CDR3 DNA: TGTGCCAGCAGCCAATTTGCGACG. This translates into CASSQFAT. The complete CDR3 protein is CASSQFATQYF.

A remark on this clone: The CDR3 goes on 3 residues after the read ends, and that part is filled in from the germline J gene. The chain links TRBV7-6 to TRBJ2-7; 11 positions match TRBD2. Germline lookup yields CDR1 SGHVS and CDR2 FNYEAQ. The V gene end was trimmed by 4 bases and the J gene end by 2 bases; junction bases not matched to a gene: 13. CDR3 length: 18 residues. The covered CDR3 bases are TGTGCCAGCAGCTCTCAGGCGGGCCTAGCGGGGGGAACCTACGAG. It specifies CASSSQAGLAGGTYE. The whole CDR3 region reads CASSSQAGLAGGTYEQYF.

This chain's CDR3 is CASSLIYEQYF. The DNA read from the CDR3 is TGTGCCAGCAGCCTAATCTACGAG. The gene calls are TRBV11-2 and TRBJ2-7; D is unclear. The read terminates 3 residues before the CDR3 end, so the remaining end is supplied by the germline J gene. From germline, CDR1 is SGHAT and CDR2 FQNNGV. The CDR3 is 11 residues long. V was clipped by 5 bases and J by 3 bases, with 5 bases between them.